This T cell receptor (beta chain) was documented in a study of cytomegalovirus exposure and HLA in healthy donors (dated by TCRdb to 2017 to 2019). Notes on the research overall: An earlier analysis of under 600 of the donors reported about 250 Gb of sequence data and around 110 million unique TCR beta sequences from 190 million or so T cells. Roughly 300 gigabases of sequencing data and around 85 million unique TCR sequences made up an early release that covered over 550 HLA-typed donors. Among the roughly 400 genotyped donors, about 85% belonged to the genetic ancestry cluster associated with self-reported Caucasian donors. The study aimed to test whether cataloging public T cell receptors could reveal signatures of past pathogen exposure. The study used immunosequencing to profile the T cell repertoires of approximately 690 subjects and linked those repertoires to cytomegalovirus serostatus. Besides the first cohort of around 670 subjects, a separate validation cohort made up of 95 to 150 different subjects was used. To predict cytomegalovirus infection status, the study combined high-throughput TCR immunosequencing, statistical association of individual TCRs with disease status, and machine learning. A later analysis re-analyzed previously published TCR beta repertoires from roughly 690 donors and added high-resolution HLA genotyping to study TCR occurrence patterns. Rather than using new phenotypic data, the later analysis identified candidate immune exposures from TCR beta sequences and from how often those sequences occurred across donors. An earlier analysis of approximately 630 of the donors applied high-throughput TCR beta sequencing to assess whether each TCR beta V gene segment acted as functional or pseudogenic. Donor age, sex, ethnicity and CMV serostatus were collected together with the repertoire data. A later genetic analysis took genome-wide SNP genotypes for about 55% of the roughly 700 donors and used that subset as a discovery cohort. All discovery cohort repertoires had been generated on a single sequencing platform. HLA typing included class I and class II loci at four-digit resolution. The number of donors typed differed by locus, with about 629-630 for A, B, C, DRB1 and DQB1, 522 for DQA1, about 610 for DPA1, and under 490 for DPB1. Because of strong linkage in the cohort, four to six DR-DQ haplotypes were treated as single units for association and clustering. Among 398 genotyped donors of the cohort, an average of approximately 200,000 unique TCR beta nucleotide sequences was sequenced per donor, of which roughly 17% were non-productive.

A few counts support this clone. Its antigen is still unknown. Base qualities were left out, and no much larger clone turns up one base away. The cohort comprised under 700 healthy bone marrow donors. Cohort members were all nominally healthy when sampled, although unrecorded immune exposures were likely present. The donor was CMV seronegative and belonged to the group of 380 or so seronegative cohort members. Every donor gave a peripheral blood sample, and the peripheral blood mononuclear cells from that sample were used for TCR beta sequencing. Genomic DNA was extracted from the blood cell samples with the Qiagen DNeasy Blood Extraction Kit. The CDR3, from cysteine to phenylalanine, totals 15 residues. Of the read, only the CDR3 DNA is kept; its 45 bases are in frame from base 1. Sequences LNHDA (CDR1) and SQIVND (CDR2) are obtained from the germline V gene (reference sequence). V trim: 5 bases; J trim: 7 bases; unmatched bases: 8.

The library was generated by the immunoSEQ multiplex PCR assay. For the multiplex PCR, a mixture combining 60 forward primers for TCR Vbeta segments and 13 reverse primers for TCR Jbeta segments was used. Amplification of the CDR3 region of rearranged TCR beta genes was performed with a multiplex PCR assay on genomic DNA. The amplified TCR beta libraries were sequenced on the Illumina HiSeq System as 87-base-pair reads. Per the original workflow: In a later analysis, some 80 million unique TCR beta chains were counted across the roughly 670 repertoires, and approximately 11 million of these chains were shared by at least two donors. To remove PCR and sequencing errors, raw reads were error-corrected and collapsed into unique sequences using a nearest-neighbor algorithm that merged closely related sequences. CDR3 sequences were aligned to IMGT reference sequences to assign V, D and J gene segments. For a sequence to be retained, at least a six-nucleotide match to both a V gene segment and a J gene segment was required. A rearrangement was called productive if the CDR3 had no stop codons and remained in frame with V and J, and every other rearrangement was called non-productive. CDR3 was defined by IMGT convention, running from the second conserved V-encoded cysteine to the conserved J-encoded phenylalanine. The earlier analysis of 587 of the donors excluded any sequence lacking an unambiguous match to a single V gene segment. An earlier analysis of several hundred of the donors called V segments functional above 56.7% productive rearrangements and segregating when the between-donor standard deviation exceeded 5%. A statistical classification framework was built to diagnose cytomegalovirus status from the catalog of TCR beta chain sequences. V and J gene assignment, in a later analysis, came from comparing TCR nucleotide sequences with IMGT/GENE-DB human TR gene sequences. A later analysis assigned CDR3 sequences and most-parsimonious VDJ recombination scenarios with the TCRdist pipeline. In a later analysis, every TCR beta chain was defined by the combination of its CDR3 amino acid sequence and its V-gene family, and reads without a unique V-gene family were dropped. As a way to deal with suspected cross-contamination and a sequencing artifact, a later analysis dropped hundreds of nucleotide sequences that were highly shared and had low generation probability. In a later analysis, a clonal expansion index was calculated for each public chain from normalized within-repertoire ranks of inferred template counts. In a later analysis, generation probabilities were computed using a VDJ recombination model fitted to out-of-frame rearrangements, and the results were checked against IGoR. In a later analysis, hypergeometric tests were used to score TCR-TCR, TCR-HLA and TCR-CMV co-occurrence, with a repertoire-size bias correction applied to TCR pairs. False discovery rates were estimated in a later analysis by permuting HLA or CMV assignments 20 times. A later analysis grouped co-occurring TCRs with DBSCAN, adding TCRdist sequence similarity when clustering within HLA-allele-positive subsets. Co-occurrence clustering excluded repertoires with fewer than 30,000 or more than 120,000 public chains, plus five with anomalous nucleotide sharing. TCRdb obtained this table from immuneACCESS and retained in-frame rearrangements with V and J assigned. These tables miss some clones; where compared with another copy, unresolved V genes account for less than half of the shortfall, and the remainder is unexplained. Clone size and V and J calls were adopted from that table, with D and trimming inferred from the DNA. For this sample the table gives roughly 150,000 clones, of which roughly 80% were detected only once. The ten largest clones capture 0.8% to 1.3% of the sample.

Broader findings and caveats from the paper: A later analysis found that TCR association rates varied across HLA loci, with DRB1 alleles showing the most associated TCRs and HLA-C alleles the fewest. The earlier analysis of fewer than 750 of the donors excluded some 15 rarely observed V segments, including chromosome 9 orphons, because counts were too low. Because some donors lacked HLA typing at each locus, the association tests relied only on the typed subset. Because the 87-base-pair reads could not distinguish some IMGT-functional V segments, including TRBV6-2 and TRBV6-3, those segments were excluded. The presence/absence analyses assumed that sequencing depth was roughly uniform across donors, and that assumption may not be true. While some public TCRs were present in many individuals, most TCR sequences turned up only very rarely across donors. According to a later analysis, parvovirus B19, influenza, CMV and Epstein-Barr virus appeared linked to several top co-occurrence clusters. A later genetic analysis reported fewer N-insertions in productive TCRs among donors in an Asian-associated ancestry cluster than the roughly 670-donor mean. The authors suggested that the approach could potentially be generalized to other disease states and immunological phenotypes. Specific HLA alleles were associated with 15,000 to 20,000 TCR beta sequences at a false discovery rate of 0.05 in a later analysis. Immune exposure information for the cohort was limited to CMV serostatus. The study gave a list of about 160 TCR beta chains associated with cytomegalovirus. A few of the identified cytomegalovirus-associated TCR beta chains were confirmed in vitro to be specific for cytomegalovirus antigens. A further reported finding was that TCR beta sequences accurately predicted the HLA-A and HLA-B alleles for most subjects in the first cohort. In a later genetic analysis, a missense DCLRE1C variant was associated with V-gene and J-gene trimming of TCR beta chains, and the association was replicated in an independent cohort. A cluster of highly shared sequence variants was judged likely to represent a technical artifact of the sequencing pipeline. A later analysis found that HLA-associated TCR beta chains were more clonally expanded and had lower generation probabilities than equally common non-associated chains. Assigning TCR associations to individual alleles was difficult when HLA alleles, especially DR and DQ, strongly co-occurred. This cohort had only TCR beta chains sequenced, and the lack of alpha or paired-chain data limited which features could be detected. Most CMV-associated TCR beta chains appeared to be HLA-restricted in a later analysis, and the HLA associations seemed to be driven largely by CMV exposure. The classifier was reported to diagnose cytomegalovirus status with high specificity and sensitivity in both the original and validation cohorts. Linkage disequilibrium might explain the correlated functional status among segregating V segments, but an unknown experimental factor could not be excluded. Broadly in line with IMGT annotations, most TCR beta V segments showed up in productive rearrangements about 87% or about 30% of the time in an earlier analysis of approximately 600 of the donors.

The rearranged chain carries TRBV19 and TRBJ1-6; the junction holds 7 bases that match TRBD1. This receptor was identified in a man between 25 and 39 years old in good health and CMV-seronegative. Sample: PBMCs. The CDR3 protein sequence reads: CASSGTGTENSPLHF. The DNA sequence is given as TGTGCCAGTAGTGGAACCGGGACAGAGAATTCACCCCTCCACTTT.